This entry features one T cell receptor beta chain sequence. This entry comes from a study of cytomegalovirus exposure and HLA in healthy donors. Healthy bone marrow donors formed the donor group. Nominally healthy donors were sampled, though unrecorded immune exposures were likely. PCR was performed using 60 Vbeta and 13 Jbeta primers. In the original workflow: Later reanalysis found approximately 76 million unique TCR beta chains, around 10 million of them shared. TCRdb's copy holds only in-frame clones and misses some; the assay was immunoSEQ multiplex PCR. V, J and clone size are those of that table, while D and trimming were read from the DNA. The data contain 190,000 or so clones, 75% to 85% of them singletons. The material sequenced was PBMCs. The sequence came from a boy aged 5 to 17 in good health and CMV-seronegative.

The CDR3 bases are TGTGCCACTTCCACAGGGAATAGCTACGAGCAGTACTTC. Protein product: CATSTGNSYEQYF. The chain links TRBV7-9 to TRBJ2-7, with D possibly TRBD1 on 6 matching bases. The CDR3 runs to 13 residues. V lost 10 bases to trimming and J lost 3 bases, with 16 bases between them. The germline gives CDR1 SEHNR, CDR2 FQNEAQ (reference sequence). The full variable domain, completed using reference TRBV7-9 and TRBJ2-7, is DTGVSQNPRHKITKRGQNVTFRCDPISEHNRLYWYRQTLGQGPEFLTYFQNEAQLEKSRLLSDRFSAERPKGSFSTLEIQRTEQGDSAMYLCATSTGNSYEQYFGPGTRLTVT.